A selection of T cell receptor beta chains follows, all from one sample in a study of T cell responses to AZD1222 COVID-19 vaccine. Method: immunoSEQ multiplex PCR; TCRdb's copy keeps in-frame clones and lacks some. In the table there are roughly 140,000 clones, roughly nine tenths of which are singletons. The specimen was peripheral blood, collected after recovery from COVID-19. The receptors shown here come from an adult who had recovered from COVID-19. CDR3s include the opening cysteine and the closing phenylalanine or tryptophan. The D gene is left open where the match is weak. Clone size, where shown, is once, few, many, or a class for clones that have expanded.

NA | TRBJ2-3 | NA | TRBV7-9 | TGTGCCAGCAGCTTGGGCAGCGGTGCGGATACGCAGTATTTT | CASSLGSGADTQYF
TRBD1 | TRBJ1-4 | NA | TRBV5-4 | TGTGCCAGCAGCTTGGCAGGGGGGGCTAATGAAAAACTGTTTTTT | CASSLAGGANEKLFF
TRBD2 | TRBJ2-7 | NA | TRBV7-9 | TGTGCCAGCAGCTTAGTGGCGGGAGCGAACGAGCAGTACTTC | CASSLVAGANEQYF
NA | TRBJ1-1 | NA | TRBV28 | TGTGCCAGCAGTTTTGGCAGGGATTACACTGAAGCTTTCTTT | CASSFGRDYTEAFF
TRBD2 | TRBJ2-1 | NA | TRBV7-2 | TGTGCCAGCAGCGGAGAGATGAGCGGGGGGGCCGGGAGCAATGAGCAGTTCTTC | CASSGEMSGGAGSNEQFF
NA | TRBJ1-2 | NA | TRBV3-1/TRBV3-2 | TGTGCCAGCAGCCAAGCCCCAGAGAGCGGTGGCTACACCTTC | CASSQAPESGGYTF
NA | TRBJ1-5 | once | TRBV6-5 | TGTGCCAGCGAGGGGAGCAATCAGCCCCAGCATTTT | CASEGSNQPQHF
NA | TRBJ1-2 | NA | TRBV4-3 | TGCGCCAGCAGCCCCGGGGCGGCAGGGCCTCTCTATGGCTACACCTTC | CASSPGAAGPLYGYTF
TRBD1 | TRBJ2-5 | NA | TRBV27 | TGTGCCAGCAGTGCCAGACAGGGCACAGAGACCCAGTACTTC | CASSARQGTETQYF
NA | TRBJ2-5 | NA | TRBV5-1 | TGCGCCAGCAGCTTCGACAGGCAAGAGACCCAGTACTTC | CASSFDRQETQYF
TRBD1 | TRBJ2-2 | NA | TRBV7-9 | TGTGCCAGCAGCCACAGCCGGGACAGGGCTAACACCGGGGAGCTGTTTTTT | CASSHSRDRANTGELFF
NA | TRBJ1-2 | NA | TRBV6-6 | TGTGCCAGCACCTACGGGGGGGAGGGCTACACCTTC | CASTYGGEGYTF
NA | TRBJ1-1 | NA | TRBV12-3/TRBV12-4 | TGTGCCAGCAGTTTAGAGCGAAACACTGAAGCTTTCTTT | CASSLERNTEAFF
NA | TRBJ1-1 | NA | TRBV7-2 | TGTGCCAGCAGCTGGAAATCTGAAGCTTTCTTT | CASSWKSEAFF
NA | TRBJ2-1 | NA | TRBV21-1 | TGTGCCAGCAGCACGACGGGACTAGCGGGAGAAAGGGAGCAGTTCTTC | CASSTTGLAGEREQFF
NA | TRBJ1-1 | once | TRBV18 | TGTGCCAGCTCACCACCCGGTGGGACTGAAGCTTTCTTT | CASSPPGGTEAFF
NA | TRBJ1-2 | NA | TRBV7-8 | TGTGCCAGCAGCGCTGCCCCGGGACTCTATGGCTACACCTTC | CASSAAPGLYGYTF
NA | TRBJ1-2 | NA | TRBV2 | TGTGCCAGCAGTTATGTGGGCTACACCTTC | CASSYVGYTF
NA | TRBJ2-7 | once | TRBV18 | TGTGCCAGCTCACTTGGCCCACCTCCCTACGAGCAGTACTTC | CASSLGPPPYEQYF
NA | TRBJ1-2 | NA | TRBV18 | TGTGCCAGCTCACCACGGTTAGGGACCGGTTCGACTATTTCAGGCTACACCTTC | CASSPRLGTGSTISGYTF
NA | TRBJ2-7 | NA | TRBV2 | TGTGCCAGCAGGAGGGACTCATACGAGCAGTACTTC | CASRRDSYEQYF
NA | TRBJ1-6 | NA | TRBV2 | TGTGCCACCCAAAAGGATTCACCCCTCCACTTT | CATQKDSPLHF
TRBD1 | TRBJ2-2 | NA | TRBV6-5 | TGTGCCCTCCGGGACAGAGCCACCGGGGAGCTGTTTTTT | CALRDRATGELFF
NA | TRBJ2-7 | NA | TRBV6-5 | TGTGCCAGCAACCCTGGCCGGGGCTACGAGCAGTACTTC | CASNPGRGYEQYF
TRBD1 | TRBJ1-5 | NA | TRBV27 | TGTGCCAGCAGTTTCTCAGGGGGGACTCAGCCCCAGCATTTT | CASSFSGGTQPQHF
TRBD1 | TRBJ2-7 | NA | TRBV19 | TGTGCCAGTAGTAAGTCCAGGGGGCATATGGACGAGCAGTACTTC | CASSKSRGHMDEQYF
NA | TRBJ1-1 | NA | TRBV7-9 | TGTGCCAGCAGCTTAGTTTCCACTGAAGCTTTCTTT | CASSLVSTEAFF
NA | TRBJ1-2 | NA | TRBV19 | TGTGCCAGTAGTATATTTGGAGGGCCTGTGGGGTATGGCTACACCTTC | CASSIFGGPVGYGYTF
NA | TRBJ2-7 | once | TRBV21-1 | TGTGCCAGCAGCCCCAGCGAGCAGTACTTC | CASSPSEQYF
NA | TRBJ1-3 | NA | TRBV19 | TGTGCCAGTCAACCCGGACAGTCTGGAAACACCATATATTTT | CASQPGQSGNTIYF
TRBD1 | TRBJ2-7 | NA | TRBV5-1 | TGCGCCAGCAGTACGAGACAGGGGTTCGACGAGCAGTACTTC | CASSTRQGFDEQYF
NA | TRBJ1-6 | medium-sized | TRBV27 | TGTGCCAGCAGTTTAGGGCCAGCCAATAATTCACCCCTCCACTTT | CASSLGPANNSPLHF